This record looks at one T cell receptor (beta chain) sequence and its context. Germline-derived CDR1 and CDR2 are ENHRY and SYGVKD. The ends lost 4 bases at V and 0 bases at J; junction bases unmatched: 5. The CDR3 totals 17 residues. Clinical history as reported by participants underpinned cohort assignment. This record comes from a study of blood T cell repertoires in COVID-19. Assay: immunoSEQ multiplex PCR; the TCRdb copy retains only in-frame clones and omits some. In the table there are around 360,000 clones, roughly 87% of which are singletons. The specimen sequenced was PBMCs or T cells enriched from blood (not recorded which). The chain combines TRBV10-3 with TRBJ1-6, with 8 bases identical to TRBD1. This TCR derives from a young woman who had recovered from COVID-19. The CDR3 DNA is TGTGCCATCAGTGCTCTACAGGGGGGCTCCTATAATTCACCCCTCCACTTT. As protein: CAISALQGGSYNSPLHF.